Below, 22 T cell receptor beta chains from the same sample are listed, as sequenced in a study of T cells in narcolepsy. Sequencing used immunoSEQ multiplex PCR; TCRdb keeps in-frame clones, though not all of them. The table has around 25,000 clones, approximately 86% seen once. Material: CD45RA- memory CD4+ T cells from PBMCs. These receptors all stem from a human donor with narcolepsy.

This clone was counted a few times. The chain uses TRBV6-6 and TRBJ2-1; TRBD1 agrees at 8 bases. The CDR3 spans 15 residues. J lost 4 bases, V lost 0 bases, and 2 bases had no gene match. The V gene's germline CDR1 is MNHNY and CDR2 SVGAGI (reference sequence). The CDR3 DNA is TGTGCCAGCAGTTACTCCCAGGGGGCTTACAATGAGCAGTTCTTC. Residues: CASSYSQGAYNEQFF.

This chain connects TRBV28 to TRBJ1-1; D is unclear. The V end was cut by 2 bases, the J end by 3 bases, with 4 bases between. This CDR3 comprises 12 residues. Germline values: CDR1 MDHEN, CDR2 SYDVKM. As DNA, the CDR3 is TGTGCCAGCAGTTTAATCCACACTGAAGCTTTCTTT. It codes for CASSLIHTEAFF.

The chain uses TRBV5-4 and TRBJ1-4, with D perhaps TRBD1 (5 bases). CDR1 SGHNT and CDR2 YYREEE come from the germline V gene (reference sequence). Trimming took off 3 bases at V and 3 bases at J, with 12 bases between the two ends. The CDR3 length is 15 residues. Here the CDR3 reads CASSSDSRPNEKLFF. In nucleotides, the CDR3 is TGTGCCAGCAGCTCCGACAGCCGCCCTAATGAAAAACTGTTTTTT.

V gene TRBV2 combines with J gene TRBJ1-1; D gene unclear. V gave up 3 bases and J gave up 0 bases, with 11 bases separating them. The CDR3 length is 15 residues. In germline, CDR1 is SNHLY, CDR2 FYNNEI. The DNA of the CDR3 is TGTGCCAGCAGTGAGCGGGCCGTAATGAACACTGAAGCTTTCTTT. Its translation: CASSERAVMNTEAFF.

The rearrangement uses TRBV28 and TRBJ1-1; possible D gene TRBD1, 5 bases. This CDR3 has 13 amino acids. CDR1 MDHEN and CDR2 SYDVKM come from the germline V gene. V lost 3 bases and J lost 4, with 9 bases in between. DNA for the CDR3: TGTGCCAGCAGTTTTCAGGGCGGCACTGAAGCTTTCTTT. It specifies CASSFQGGTEAFF. Together with reference TRBV28 and TRBJ1-1, the CDR3 gives the full variable domain: DVKVTQSSRYLVKRTGEKVFLECVQDMDHENMFWYRQDPGLGLRLIYFSYDVKMKEKGDIPEGYSVSREKKERFSLILESASTNQTSMYLCASSFQGGTEAFFGQGTRLTVV.

This clone was seen only once. The chain carries TRBV19 and TRBJ1-1; D is unclear. The CDR3 sequence is 14 residues long. Germline V gene data show CDR1 as LNHDA and CDR2 as SQIVND (reference sequence). V lost 3 bases and J lost 0, with 8 bases in between. The DNA for the CDR3 is TGTGCCAGTAGTATTTGGAGAATGAACACTGAAGCTTTCTTT. Residues: CASSIWRMNTEAFF. The variable domain in full, with the rest retrieved from reference TRBV19 and TRBJ1-1, is DGGITQSPKYLFRKEGQNVTLSCEQNLNHDAMYWYRQDPGQGLRLIYYSQIVNDFQKGDIAEGYSVSREKKESFPLTVTSAQKNPTAFYLCASSIWRMNTEAFFGQGTRLTVV.

The chain uses TRBV29-1 and TRBJ1-1, with TRBD1 as a possible D gene (5 bases). Germline CDR1 is SQVTM and CDR2 is ANQGSEA. The V end lost 1 base, the J end lost 5 bases, and 8 bases lay between the germline ends. CDR3 size: 12 residues. The CDR3 DNA sequence: TGCAGCGTTGAAGGGGAGGGGACTGAAGCTTTCTTT. This codes for CSVEGEGTEAFF.

This chain uses TRBV6-1 with TRBJ1-3, with a possible D match to TRBD1 (5 bases). Trimming took off 6 bases at V and 4 bases at J, with 13 bases between the two ends. The CDR3 loop spans 14 amino acids. Germline V CDR1 and CDR2: MNHNS, SASEGT. CDR3 residues: CASRTNGDGNTIYF. CDR3 bases: TGTGCCAGCAGGACTAACGGGGACGGAAACACCATATATTTT.

The chain is built from TRBV4-1 and TRBJ1-2, with 12 bases aligning to TRBD1. The length of the CDR3 is 15 residues. In germline, CDR1 is MGHRA, CDR2 YSYEKL. Losses at the gene ends were 1 base for V and 7 bases for J; bases not matched to a gene: 4. In nucleotides, the CDR3 is TGCGCCAGCAGCCAAGCCGGGACAGGGGGCCGTGGCTACACCTTC. This translates into CASSQAGTGGRGYTF.

The chain combines TRBV6-1 with TRBJ1-6; weak D call: TRBD1 (6 bases). V was pared by 2 bases and J by 7 bases, with 9 bases between. CDR3 size: 14 residues. The germline V gene has CDR1 MNHNS and CDR2 SASEGT. Here the CDR3 reads CASSESGGNSPLHF. The DNA of the CDR3 is TGTGCCAGCAGTGAATCGGGGGGCAATTCACCCCTCCACTTT.

This clone appeared a single time. The V and J genes are TRBV5-1 and TRBJ2-5; the D gene is possibly TRBD2 (6 bases). The V end lost 1 base, the J end lost 3 bases, and 13 bases lay between the germline ends. This CDR3 has 15 residues. CDR1 SGHRS and CDR2 YFSETQ come from the germline V gene. The chain's CDR3 is CASSLFVTGEETQYF. CDR3 DNA sequence: TGCGCCAGCAGCTTGTTCGTGACGGGGGAAGAGACCCAGTACTTC. The whole variable domain, filled in from reference TRBV5-1 and TRBJ2-5, reads KAGVTQTPRYLIKTRGQQVTLSCSPISGHRSVSWYQQTPGQGLQFLFEYFSETQRNKGNFPGRFSGRQFSNSRSEMNVSTLELGDSALYLCASSLFVTGEETQYFGPGTRLLVL.

The chain recombines TRBV5-1 with TRBJ1-1, with a tentative D call TRBD1 (6 bases). The CDR3 runs 17 residues. V shed 4 bases and J shed 3 bases, with 22 bases lying between them. Per the germline V gene, CDR1 is SGHRS and CDR2 is YFSETQ. CDR3 amino acids: CASSRGGAETVDTEAFF. CDR3 DNA sequence: TGCGCCAGCAGCCGGGGGGGGGCAGAAACGGTAGACACTGAAGCTTTCTTT.

Comment on this clone: The same CDR3 can be traced to other DNA sequences in this sample. V is TRBV7-9 and J is TRBJ2-1; D may be TRBD2 (6 bases). There are 17 residues in the CDR3. V was trimmed by 7 bases and J by 5 bases, leaving 24 bases between them. Germline V lookup: CDR1 SEHNR, CDR2 FQNEAQ (reference sequence). The CDR3 nucleotides are TGTGCCAGCACCGCGGGGAAAACGGCCAACAAAGACAATGAGCAGTTCTTC. Translated, it gives CASTAGKTANKDNEQFF.

V is TRBV14 and J is TRBJ1-2; no definite D call. Trimming removed 1 base from V and 4 bases from J, with 10 bases in between. The CDR3 runs to 14 residues. Germline V gives CDR1 SGHDN, CDR2 FVKESK. The CDR3 spells CASSQGGIGYGYTF. The CDR3 region has the DNA TGTGCCAGCAGCCAAGGAGGAATCGGCTATGGCTACACCTTC. Together with reference TRBV14 and TRBJ1-2, the CDR3 gives the full variable domain: EAGVTQFPSHSVIEKGQTVTLRCDPISGHDNLYWYRRVMGKEIKFLLHFVKESKQDESGMPNNRFLAERTGGTYSTLKVQPAELEDSGVYFCASSQGGIGYGYTFGSGTRLTVV.

This chain joins TRBV28 and TRBJ1-5; D call uncertain. Germline CDR1 reads MDHEN; CDR2 reads SYDVKM. V was trimmed by 1 base and J by 9 bases, leaving 7 bases between them. The CDR3 consists of 12 residues. For the CDR3, the DNA is TGTGCCAGCAGTTTATACGGTCGGCCCCAGCATTTT. Its translation is CASSLYGRPQHF.

V gene TRBV18 combines with J gene TRBJ2-4; 10 bases line up with TRBD1. Germline lookup yields CDR1 KGHSH and CDR2 LQKENI. The CDR3 sequence is 14 residues long. The ends lost 5 bases at V and 9 bases at J; junction bases unmatched: 7. The CDR3 is CASSSTGGEGIQYF. In nucleotides, the CDR3 is TGTGCCAGCTCATCGACAGGGGGCGAGGGCATTCAGTACTTC.

J is TRBJ2-7 and V is TRBV6-1; TRBD1 matches at 9 bases. Germline CDR1 is MNHNS and CDR2 is SASEGT. The ends lost 1 base at V and 3 bases at J; junction bases unmatched: 7. The CDR3 has 16 amino acids. In nucleotides, the CDR3 is TGTGCCAGCAGTGAAGTGTGGACAGGGGCCTACTACGAGCAGTACTTC. It yields the protein CASSEVWTGAYYEQYF.

This sequence joins TRBV5-6 and TRBJ2-2; TRBD1 might be the D (6 bases). This CDR3 is built from 15 residues. Between the trimmed V and J ends, which lost 1 base and 5 bases, there was a span of 12 bases. Looked up from germline, CDR1 is SGHDT and CDR2 is YYEEEE. CDR3 sequence: CASSLNRVKTGELFF. CDR3 nucleotides: TGTGCCAGCAGCTTGAACAGGGTGAAGACCGGGGAGCTGTTTTTT.

This clone has a single count. The chain recombines TRBV28 with TRBJ1-1; no definite D call. CDR3 length: 12 residues. Germline values: CDR1 MDHEN, CDR2 SYDVKM. The V gene lost 6 bases and the J gene lost 3 bases, with 8 bases spanning the gap. The DNA for the CDR3 is TGTGCCAGCAGATCAGGATACACTGAAGCTTTCTTT. Translation: CASRSGYTEAFF.

V gene TRBV29-1 combines with J gene TRBJ1-2, with TRBD1 as a possible D gene (5 bases). The CDR3 is made up of 14 amino acids. V was cut by 4 bases and J by 3 bases, with 15 bases left in between. Germline-derived CDR1 and CDR2 are SQVTM and ANQGSEA. CDR3 region: CSVAEPGRHYGYTF. In DNA form, the CDR3 reads TGCAGCGTTGCTGAGCCGGGACGCCACTATGGCTACACCTTC.

J is TRBJ2-5 and V is TRBV14; D is possibly TRBD1 or TRBD2 (6 bases each). V lost 6 bases and J lost 7, with 9 bases in between. The germline V gene encodes CDR1 SGHDN and CDR2 FVKESK. CDR3 length equals 11 residues. The CDR3 region has the DNA TGTGCCAGCAGTAGGGGGGTGACCCAGTACTTC. Amino acid sequence: CASSRGVTQYF.

The gene calls are TRBV29-1 and TRBJ1-2, with TRBD1 identical over 8 bases. Germline V gene sequence: CDR1 SQVTM, CDR2 ANQGSEA. The CDR3 runs to 13 residues. Trimming removed 3 bases from V and 0 bases from J; junction bases left unmatched: 0. The CDR3: CSVETGANYGYTF. Written as DNA, the CDR3 is TGCAGCGTTGAGACAGGGGCTAACTATGGCTACACCTTC.